The 11 T cell receptor beta chains listed next were all sequenced from one sample in a study of identifying expanded T cells in peripheral blood. TCRdb's table, derived via immunoSEQ multiplex PCR, lists solely in-frame clones and lacks some. Found here are roughly 100,000 clones, about 91% of them singletons; the top ten hold 13% to 15%. Sequenced input: blood. These receptors all come from a person between 18 and 75 years old in good health.

The chain combines TRBV5-1 with TRBJ2-3; TRBD2 matches 7 bases. J gave up 5 bases and V 3 bases, and 3 bases lay outside the gene matches. Germline V gene sequence: CDR1 SGHRS, CDR2 YFSETQ. The CDR3 contains 13 residues. The CDR3 loop is CASSSRGVDTQYF. The CDR3 DNA is TGCGCCAGCAGCTCTCGGGGGGTAGATACGCAGTATTTT.

The gene calls are TRBV7-8 and TRBJ1-1; the match to TRBD1 covers 12 bases. Germline CDR1 SGHVS, CDR2 FQNEAQ. With 4 bases clipped from V and 4 bases from J, the junction kept 19 bases outside the gene matches. The CDR3 runs to 20 residues. Written as DNA, the CDR3 is TGTGCCAGCAGCTCTCCCCGCCACCGGGGACAGGGGGCGAGGAGCACTGAAGCTTTCTTT. Encoded protein: CASSSPRHRGQGARSTEAFF. Full variable domain (outside the CDR3, taken from reference TRBV7-8 and TRBJ1-1): GAGVSQSPRYKVAKRGQDVALRCDPISGHVSLFWYQQALGQGPEFLTYFQNEAQLDKSGLPSDRFFAERPEGSVSTLKIQRTQQEDSAVYLCASSSPRHRGQGARSTEAFFGQGTRLTVV.

This clone was seen a handful of times. The rearrangement uses TRBV18 and TRBJ2-7, with 7 bases identical to TRBD1. Germline loops: CDR1 KGHSH, CDR2 LQKENI. This CDR3 has 15 amino acids. V trimming: 0 bases; J trimming: 3 bases; junction bases outside the gene matches: 5. In DNA, the CDR3 is TGTGCCAGCTCACCACCCACAGGGGCGATCTACGAGCAGTACTTC. The encoded protein is CASSPPTGAIYEQYF.

This sequence joins TRBV6-1 and TRBJ1-2, with D unresolved. Trimming removed 6 bases at V and 5 bases at J, with 16 bases between. The CDR3 runs to 14 residues. Germline values: CDR1 MNHNS, CDR2 SASEGT. CDR3 loop: CASRERSGRYGYTF. The DNA of the CDR3 is TGTGCCAGCAGAGAACGGTCGGGGAGGTATGGCTACACCTTC.

The chain joins TRBV7-9 to TRBJ1-2; 10 bases agree with TRBD1. Germline V gene lookup returns CDR1 SEHNR and CDR2 FQNEAQ (reference sequence). This CDR3 spans 14 amino acids. Trimming at V came to 4 bases and at J to 7 bases, leaving 6 bases not matched to a gene. The CDR3 sequence is CASSWGQGNSGYTF. As DNA, the CDR3 is TGTGCCAGCAGCTGGGGACAGGGGAATTCTGGCTACACCTTC.

The CDR3 spells CASSLLMSGDNTGELFF. DNA for the CDR3: TGCGCCAGCAGCTTGTTAATGTCAGGGGACAACACCGGGGAGCTGTTTTTT. The chain links TRBV5-1 to TRBJ2-2; D may be TRBD1 (6 bases). The V end was cut by 1 base, the J end by 2 bases, with 15 bases between. Per germline, CDR1 SGHRS and CDR2 YFSETQ. CDR3 length equals 17 residues.

The chain joins TRBV21-1 to TRBJ1-5; TRBD1 is taken as the D call from the table, unchecked against the DNA. TRBV21-1 is a recognized pseudogene. The CDR3 totals 14 residues. The CDR3 region has the DNA TGTGCCAGCAGCAGGGACAGGGATGTACAGCCCCAGCATTTT. Translation gives CASSRDRDVQPQHF.

The gene calls are TRBV4-2 and TRBJ2-3; D is ambiguous. This CDR3 region has 14 residues. V was shortened by 1 base and J by 2 bases, with 7 bases between the two germline ends. Germline-derived CDR1 and CDR2 are LGHNA and YNFKEQ. This CDR3 is CASSQGGYTDTQYF. DNA of the CDR3: TGTGCCAGCAGCCAAGGAGGTTACACAGATACGCAGTATTTT.

The CDR3 region is CASSPGREYNEQFF. The CDR3 nucleotides read TGTGCCAGCAGTCCCGGGAGGGAATACAATGAGCAGTTCTTC. The genes are TRBV28 and TRBJ2-1; 8 bases match TRBD2. The CDR3 loop spans 14 amino acids. Germline loops: CDR1 MDHEN, CDR2 SYDVKM. V was clipped by 5 bases and J by 4 bases; unmatched bases: 4.

The V call is TRBV19, the J call TRBJ2-4, with D possibly being TRBD1 (5 bases). The V end lost 5 bases, the J end lost 2 bases, and 10 bases lay between the germline ends. In germline, CDR1 is LNHDA, CDR2 SQIVND (reference sequence). This CDR3 is 14 amino acids long. Here the CDR3 DNA reads TGTGCCAGTAGTCAACAGGTATCCAAAAACATTCAGTACTTC. Residues: CASSQQVSKNIQYF.

The gene calls are TRBV5-1 and TRBJ1-1; tentatively, D is TRBD1 (6 bases). V was clipped by 2 bases and J by 6 bases, with 11 bases between them. Germline CDR1 and CDR2: SGHRS and YFSETQ. This CDR3 is 13 amino acids long. CDR3 nucleotide sequence: TGCGCCAGCAGCTTAATAACAGGGCCTGAAGCTTTCTTT. The encoded protein is CASSLITGPEAFF.